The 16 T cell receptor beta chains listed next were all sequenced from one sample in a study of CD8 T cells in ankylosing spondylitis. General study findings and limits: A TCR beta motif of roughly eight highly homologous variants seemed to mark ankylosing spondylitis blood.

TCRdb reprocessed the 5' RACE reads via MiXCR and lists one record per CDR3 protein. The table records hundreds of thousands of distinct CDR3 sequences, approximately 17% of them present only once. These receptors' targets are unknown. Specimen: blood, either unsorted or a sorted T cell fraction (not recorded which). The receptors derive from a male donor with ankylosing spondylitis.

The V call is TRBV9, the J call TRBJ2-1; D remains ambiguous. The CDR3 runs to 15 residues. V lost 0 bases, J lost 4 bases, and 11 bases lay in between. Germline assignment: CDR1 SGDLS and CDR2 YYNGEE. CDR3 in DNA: TGTGCCAGCAGCGTAGTTAGTGGTCGATACAATGAGCAGTTCTTC. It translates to CASSVVSGRYNEQFF.

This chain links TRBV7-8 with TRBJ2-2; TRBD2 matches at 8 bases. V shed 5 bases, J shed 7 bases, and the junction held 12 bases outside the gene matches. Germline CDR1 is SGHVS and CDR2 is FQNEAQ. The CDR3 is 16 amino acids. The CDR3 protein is CASSPLVGRALGELFF. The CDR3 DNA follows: TGTGCCAGCAGCCCTCTCGTCGGGAGGGCCCTCGGGGAGCTGTTTTTT.

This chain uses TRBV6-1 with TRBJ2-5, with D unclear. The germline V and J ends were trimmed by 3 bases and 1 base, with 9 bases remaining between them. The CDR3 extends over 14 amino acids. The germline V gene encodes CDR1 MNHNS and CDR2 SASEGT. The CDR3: CASSDSRAQETQYF. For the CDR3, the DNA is TGTGCCAGCAGTGACAGCCGGGCCCAAGAGACCCAGTACTTC.

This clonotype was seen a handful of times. This CDR3 reads CSVPGTSGIFSYNEQFF. The CDR3 DNA reads as TGCAGCGTCCCGGGGACTAGCGGCATCTTCTCCTACAATGAGCAGTTCTTC. The chain combines TRBV29-1 with TRBJ2-1; the match to TRBD2 covers 11 bases. This CDR3 contains 17 residues. V lost 6 bases, J lost 0 bases, and 10 bases stayed unmatched. Germline assignment: CDR1 SQVTM and CDR2 ANQGSEA.

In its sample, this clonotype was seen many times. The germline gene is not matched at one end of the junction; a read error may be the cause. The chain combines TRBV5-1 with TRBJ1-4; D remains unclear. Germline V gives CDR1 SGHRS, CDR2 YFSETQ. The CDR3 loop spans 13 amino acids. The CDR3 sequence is CASSLGSNEKLFF. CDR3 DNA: TGTGCCAGCAGCTTAGGGTCTAATGAAAAACTGTTTTTT.

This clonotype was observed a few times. The CDR3, as DNA: TGTGCCAGCAGCCCCGACAGCGTCTACGAGCAGTACTTC. Its translation is CASSPDSVYEQYF. This chain uses TRBV12-3 or TRBV12-4 with TRBJ2-7; tentative D call: TRBD1 (5 bases). The V end was cut by 6 bases, the J end by 3 bases, with 12 bases between. The CDR3 is 13 residues long.

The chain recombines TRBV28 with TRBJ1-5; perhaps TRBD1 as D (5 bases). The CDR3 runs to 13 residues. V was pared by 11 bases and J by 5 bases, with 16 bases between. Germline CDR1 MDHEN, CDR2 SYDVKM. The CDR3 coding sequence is TGTGCCCTCGCCCGGGGGTTCGATCAGCCCCAGCATTTT. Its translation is CALARGFDQPQHF.

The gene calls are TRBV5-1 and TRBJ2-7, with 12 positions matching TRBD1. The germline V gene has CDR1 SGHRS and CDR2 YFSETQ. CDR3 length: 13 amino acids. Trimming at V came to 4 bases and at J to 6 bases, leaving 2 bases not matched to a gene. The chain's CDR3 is CASSGDRGLEQYF. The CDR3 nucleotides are TGCGCCAGCAGCGGGGACAGGGGGCTCGAGCAGTACTTC.

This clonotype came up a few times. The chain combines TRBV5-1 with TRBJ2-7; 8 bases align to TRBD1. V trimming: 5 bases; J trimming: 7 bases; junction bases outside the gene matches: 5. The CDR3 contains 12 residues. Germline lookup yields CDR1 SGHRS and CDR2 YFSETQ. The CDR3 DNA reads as TGCGCCAGCAGTTATGACAGGGGAGAGCAGTACTTC. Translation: CASSYDRGEQYF.

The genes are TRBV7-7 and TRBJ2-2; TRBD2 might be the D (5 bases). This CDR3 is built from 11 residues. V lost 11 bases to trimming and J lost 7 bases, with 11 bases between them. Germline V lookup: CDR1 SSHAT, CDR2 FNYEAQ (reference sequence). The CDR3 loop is CAAGGRGELFF. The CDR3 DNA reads TGTGCCGCCGGCGGGCGCGGGGAGCTGTTTTTT.

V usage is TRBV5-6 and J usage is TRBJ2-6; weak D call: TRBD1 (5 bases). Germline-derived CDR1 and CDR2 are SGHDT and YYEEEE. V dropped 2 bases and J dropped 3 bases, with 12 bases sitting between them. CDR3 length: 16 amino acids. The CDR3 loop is CASSFLSGNGANVLTF. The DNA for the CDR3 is TGTGCCAGCAGCTTTTTATCAGGGAATGGGGCCAACGTCCTGACTTTC. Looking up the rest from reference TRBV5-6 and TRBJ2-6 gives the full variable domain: DAGVTQSPTHLIKTRGQQVTLRCSPKSGHDTVSWYQQALGQGPQFIFQYYEEEERQRGNFPDRFSGHQFPNYSSELNVNALLLGDSALYLCASSFLSGNGANVLTFGAGSRLTVL.

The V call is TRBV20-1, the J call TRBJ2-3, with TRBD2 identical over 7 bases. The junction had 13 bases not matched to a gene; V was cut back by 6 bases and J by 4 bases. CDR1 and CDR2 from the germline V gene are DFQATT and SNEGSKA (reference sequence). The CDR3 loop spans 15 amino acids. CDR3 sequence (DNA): TGCAGTGCAAGGGCCGCGGGAGCTGCTCCAGATACGCAGTATTTT. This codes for CSARAAGAAPDTQYF.

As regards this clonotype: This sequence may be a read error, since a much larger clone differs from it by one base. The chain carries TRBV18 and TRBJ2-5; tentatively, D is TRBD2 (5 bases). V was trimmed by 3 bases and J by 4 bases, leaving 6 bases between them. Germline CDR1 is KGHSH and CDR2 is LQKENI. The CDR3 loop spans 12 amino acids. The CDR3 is CASSPEGETQYF. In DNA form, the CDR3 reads TGTGCCAGCTCACCCGAGGGAGAGACCCAGTACTTC.

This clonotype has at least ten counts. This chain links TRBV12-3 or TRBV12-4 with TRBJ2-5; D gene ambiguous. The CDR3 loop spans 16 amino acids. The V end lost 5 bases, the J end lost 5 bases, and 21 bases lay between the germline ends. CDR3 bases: TGTGCCAGCAGTCAGACGGACGAGGCTGGAATGGAGACCCAGTACTTC. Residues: CASSQTDEAGMETQYF.

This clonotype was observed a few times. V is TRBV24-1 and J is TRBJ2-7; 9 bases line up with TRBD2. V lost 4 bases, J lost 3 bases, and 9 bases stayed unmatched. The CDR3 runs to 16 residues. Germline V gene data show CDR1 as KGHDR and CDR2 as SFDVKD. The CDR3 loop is CATSEGTSYSRYEQYF. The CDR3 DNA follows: TGTGCCACCAGTGAGGGGACTAGCTATTCCCGCTACGAGCAGTACTTC.

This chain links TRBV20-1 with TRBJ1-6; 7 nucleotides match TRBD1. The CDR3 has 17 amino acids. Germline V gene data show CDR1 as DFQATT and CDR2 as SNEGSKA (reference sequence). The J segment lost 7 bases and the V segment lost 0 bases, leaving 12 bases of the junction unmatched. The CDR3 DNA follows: TGCAGTGCTAGAGATCCGGGGAGGGGGCGTACGAATTCACCCCTCCACTTT. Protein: CSARDPGRGRTNSPLHF.